This T cell receptor beta chain comes out of a study of response to subunit inactivated influenza vaccine. This clonotype was observed a single time. The antigen is not known. Germline-derived CDR1 and CDR2 are LGHDT and YNNKEL (reference sequence). V dropped 6 bases and J dropped 4 bases, with 13 bases sitting between them. This CDR3 has 14 amino acids. A single record per CDR3 protein comes from TCRdb applying MiXCR to the RT-PCR reads. The table has roughly 520,000 distinct CDR3 sequences, roughly 25% seen once. General study points: T cells newly recruited by each seasonal influenza vaccination are few, the authors suggested.

This specimen was CD4+ T cells sorted from PBMCs, taken 5 days after vaccination. This clonotype originated in a man over 45 who received an inactivated influenza vaccine. The chain recombines TRBV3-1 with TRBJ1-3; D not certain. CDR3 DNA sequence: TGTGCCAGCAGACCGGGTCAAGGGGGAAACACCATATATTTT. Translated, it gives CASRPGQGGNTIYF.